The present entry profiles one TCR beta chain with its context. RNA, at about 0.45 to 1 ug, was reverse transcribed with random hexamers. immunoSEQ multiplex PCR amplified TCR beta CDR3 across 54 Vbeta, 13 Jbeta. TCRdb analysed the immunoSEQ multiplex PCR reads with MiXCR anew, one entry per CDR3 protein. The profile shows 95,000 to 150,000 distinct CDR3 sequences, over 85% of them singletons. Trimming cost V 5 bases and J 5 bases, with 15 bases left between them. The CDR3 runs to 14 residues. CDR1 SGHVS and CDR2 FQNEAQ come from the germline V gene. The sample is drawn from a study of CD8 T cells in Susac syndrome. Sequencing of TCR beta was performed on blood CD8+ T cells and on blood CD4+ T cells. TEMRA cells were FACS-enriched, with CD8+ and CD4+ T cells isolated negatively.

The TCR originated in a human donor in good health. Source material: CD4+ T cells from PBMCs. The chain uses TRBV7-8 and TRBJ1-2, with D perhaps matching TRBD1 (6 bases). The CDR3: CASSNVPGEYGYTF. For the CDR3, the DNA is TGTGCCAGCAGCAACGTACCAGGGGAATATGGCTACACCTTC.